This is a list of T cell receptor beta chains from one sample in a study of T cell responses to AZD1222 COVID-19 vaccine. Assay: immunoSEQ multiplex PCR; the TCRdb copy retains only in-frame clones and omits some. The table shows more than 75,000 clones, with around 90% occurring only once. This specimen consisted of peripheral blood, obtained on day 0 of AZD1222 vaccination. Every receptor here comes from an adult in good health. The CDR3 runs from the conserved cysteine through the conserved F or W. Fields, in order: V gene, J gene, CDR3 protein.

TRBV19	TRBJ2-1	CASSGGADEQFF
TRBV6-2/TRBV6-3	TRBJ1-2	CASSFNREKLSMSYTF
TRBV5-1	TRBJ1-2	CASSPGLRESYGYTF
TRBV2	TRBJ1-6	CASVGQDYSPLHF
TRBV10-3	TRBJ2-1	CAISGFLGGSVTYNEQFF
TRBV7-8	TRBJ2-1	CASSSAPERDFDNEQFF
TRBV11-2	TRBJ1-1	CATKTRRTEAFF
TRBV6-2/TRBV6-3	TRBJ2-3	CASSYASGRGEDTQYF
TRBV7-9	TRBJ2-7	CASSLGQGRIYEQYF
TRBV5-1	TRBJ1-3	CASSLQTDSRSGNTIYF
TRBV29-1	TRBJ1-4	CSATSGTGDEKLFF
TRBV27	TRBJ2-3	CASSFSGTDTQYF
TRBV6-1	TRBJ2-7	CASSEVQKDGYEQYF
TRBV5-1	TRBJ1-6	CASSPGQANSPLHF
TRBV7-3	TRBJ2-1	CASSSTGNEQFF
TRBV28	TRBJ2-6	CASSSAGLAGEPGANVLTF
TRBV9	TRBJ2-1	CASSFVSGIRNEQFF